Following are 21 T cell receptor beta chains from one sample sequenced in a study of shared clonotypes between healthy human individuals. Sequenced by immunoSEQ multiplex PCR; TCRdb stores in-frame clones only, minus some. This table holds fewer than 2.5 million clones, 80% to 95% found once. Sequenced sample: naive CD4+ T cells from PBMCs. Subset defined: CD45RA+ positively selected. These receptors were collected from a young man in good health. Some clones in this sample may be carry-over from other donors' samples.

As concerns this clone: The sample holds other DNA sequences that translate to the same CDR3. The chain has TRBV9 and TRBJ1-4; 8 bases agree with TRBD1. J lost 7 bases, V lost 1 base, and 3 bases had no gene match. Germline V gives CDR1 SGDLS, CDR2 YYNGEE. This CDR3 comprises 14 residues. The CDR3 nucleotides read TGTGCCAGCAGCGTACAGGGGGCGAGTGAAAAACTGTTTTTT. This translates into CASSVQGASEKLFF.

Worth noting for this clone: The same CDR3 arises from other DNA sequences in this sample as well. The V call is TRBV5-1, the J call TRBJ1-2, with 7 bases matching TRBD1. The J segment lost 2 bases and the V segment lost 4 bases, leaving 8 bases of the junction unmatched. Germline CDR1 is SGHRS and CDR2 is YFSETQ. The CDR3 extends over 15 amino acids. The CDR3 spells CASSPAGTANYGYTF. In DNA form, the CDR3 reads TGCGCCAGCAGCCCGGCCGGGACAGCCAACTATGGCTACACCTTC.

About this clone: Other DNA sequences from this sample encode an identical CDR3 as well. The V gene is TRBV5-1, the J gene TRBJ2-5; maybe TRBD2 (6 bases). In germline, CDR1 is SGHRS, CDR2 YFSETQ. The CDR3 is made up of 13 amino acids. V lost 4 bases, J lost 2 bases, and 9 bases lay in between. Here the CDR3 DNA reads TGCGCCAGCAGCGGAGGGGTACAAGAGACCCAGTACTTC. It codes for CASSGGVQETQYF.

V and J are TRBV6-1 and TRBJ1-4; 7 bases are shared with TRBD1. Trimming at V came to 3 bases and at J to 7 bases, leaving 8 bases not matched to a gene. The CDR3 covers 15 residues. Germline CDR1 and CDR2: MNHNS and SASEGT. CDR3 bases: TGTGCCAGCAGTGAGCGACAGGGTATGGGTGAAAAACTGTTTTTT. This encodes CASSERQGMGEKLFF.

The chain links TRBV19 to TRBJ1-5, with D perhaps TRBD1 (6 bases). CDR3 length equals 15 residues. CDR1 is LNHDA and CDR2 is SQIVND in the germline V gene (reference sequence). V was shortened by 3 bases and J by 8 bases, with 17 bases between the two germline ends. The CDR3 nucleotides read TGTGCCAGTAGTATGGGCGGGGGGGCCACCAAGCCCCAGCATTTT. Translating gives CASSMGGGATKPQHF.

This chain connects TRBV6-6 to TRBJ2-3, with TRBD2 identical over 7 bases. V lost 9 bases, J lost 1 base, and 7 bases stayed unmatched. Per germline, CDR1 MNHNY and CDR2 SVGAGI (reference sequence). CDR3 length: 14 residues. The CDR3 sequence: CASRAGRGTDTQYF. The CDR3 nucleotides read TGTGCCAGTAGAGCGGGAAGGGGCACAGATACGCAGTATTTT.

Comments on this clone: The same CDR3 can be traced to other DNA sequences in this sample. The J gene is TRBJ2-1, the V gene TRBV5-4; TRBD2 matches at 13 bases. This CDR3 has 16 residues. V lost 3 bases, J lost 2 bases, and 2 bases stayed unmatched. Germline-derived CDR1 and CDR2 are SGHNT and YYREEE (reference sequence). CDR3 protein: CASSSGLAGAYNEQFF. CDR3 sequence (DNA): TGTGCCAGCAGCTCCGGACTAGCGGGAGCCTACAATGAGCAGTTCTTC.

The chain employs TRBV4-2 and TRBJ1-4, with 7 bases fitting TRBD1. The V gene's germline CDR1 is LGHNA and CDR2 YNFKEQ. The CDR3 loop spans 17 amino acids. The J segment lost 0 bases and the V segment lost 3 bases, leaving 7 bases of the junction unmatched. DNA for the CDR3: TGTGCCAGCAGCCACAGGACAGGAGTTGCAACTAATGAAAAACTGTTTTTT. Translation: CASSHRTGVATNEKLFF.

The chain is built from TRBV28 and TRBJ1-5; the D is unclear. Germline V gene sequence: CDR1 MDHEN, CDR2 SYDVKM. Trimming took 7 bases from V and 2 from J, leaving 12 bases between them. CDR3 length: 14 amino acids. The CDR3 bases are TGTGCCAGCACCTTCGGGAGAGGCAATCAGCCCCAGCATTTT. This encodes CASTFGRGNQPQHF.

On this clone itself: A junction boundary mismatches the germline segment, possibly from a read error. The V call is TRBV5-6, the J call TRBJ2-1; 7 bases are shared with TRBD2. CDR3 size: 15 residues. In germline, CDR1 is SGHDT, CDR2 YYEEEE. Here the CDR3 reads CASSSITSEYNGQFF. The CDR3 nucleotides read TGTGCCAGCAGCTCGATCACTAGCGAGTACAATGGGCAGTTCTTC. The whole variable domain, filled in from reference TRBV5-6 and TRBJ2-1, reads DAGVTQSPTHLIKTRGQQVTLRCSPKSGHDTVSWYQQALGQGPQFIFQYYEEEERQRGNFPDRFSGHQFPNYSSELNVNALLLGDSALYLCASSSITSEYNGQFFGPGTRLTVL.

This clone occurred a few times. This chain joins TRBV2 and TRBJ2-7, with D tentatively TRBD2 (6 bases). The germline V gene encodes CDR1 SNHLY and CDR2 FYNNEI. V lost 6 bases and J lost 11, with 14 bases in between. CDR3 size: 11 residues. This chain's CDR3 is CASSIIADKYF. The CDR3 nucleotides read TGTGCCAGCAGCATCATAGCGGATAAGTACTTC.

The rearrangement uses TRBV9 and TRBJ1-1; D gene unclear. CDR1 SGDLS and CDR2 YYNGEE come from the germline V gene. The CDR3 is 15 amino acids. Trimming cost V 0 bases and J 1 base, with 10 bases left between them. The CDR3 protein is CASSVEGRKNTEAFF. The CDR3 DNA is TGTGCCAGCAGCGTAGAGGGCAGGAAGAACACTGAAGCTTTCTTT.

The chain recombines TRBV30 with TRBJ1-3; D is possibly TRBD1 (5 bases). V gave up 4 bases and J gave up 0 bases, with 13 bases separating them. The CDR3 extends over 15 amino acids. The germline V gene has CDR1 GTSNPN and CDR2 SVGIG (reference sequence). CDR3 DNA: TGTGCCTGGACCGGGACGGTGAGCTCTGGAAACACCATATATTTT. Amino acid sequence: CAWTGTVSSGNTIYF.

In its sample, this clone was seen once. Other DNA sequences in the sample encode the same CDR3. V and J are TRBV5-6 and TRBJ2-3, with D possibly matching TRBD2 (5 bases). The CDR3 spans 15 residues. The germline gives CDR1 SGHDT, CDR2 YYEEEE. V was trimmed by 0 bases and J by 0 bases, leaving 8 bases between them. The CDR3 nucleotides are TGTGCCAGCAGCTTGGCGCCGGGGAGCACAGATACGCAGTATTTT. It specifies CASSLAPGSTDTQYF.

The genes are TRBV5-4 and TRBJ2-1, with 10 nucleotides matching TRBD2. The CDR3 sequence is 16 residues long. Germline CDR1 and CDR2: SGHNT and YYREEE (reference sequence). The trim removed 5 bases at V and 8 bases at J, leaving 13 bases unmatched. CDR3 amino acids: CASSPKTSGSTYEQFF. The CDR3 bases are TGTGCCAGCAGTCCAAAGACTAGCGGGTCTACGTATGAGCAGTTCTTC.

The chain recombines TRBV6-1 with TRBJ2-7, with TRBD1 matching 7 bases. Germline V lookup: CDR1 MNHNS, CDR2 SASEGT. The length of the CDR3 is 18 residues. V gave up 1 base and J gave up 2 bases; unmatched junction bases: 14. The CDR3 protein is CASSEETGKGSGTYEQYF. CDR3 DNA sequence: TGTGCCAGCAGTGAAGAGACAGGGAAGGGGTCTGGTACCTACGAGCAGTACTTC.

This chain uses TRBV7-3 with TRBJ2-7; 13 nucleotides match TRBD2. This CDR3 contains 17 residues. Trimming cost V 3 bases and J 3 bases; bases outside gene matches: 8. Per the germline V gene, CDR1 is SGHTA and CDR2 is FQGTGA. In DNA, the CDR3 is TGTGCCAGCAGCTTCACAACCGGGACTAGCGGGATCTACGAGCAGTACTTC. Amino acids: CASSFTTGTSGIYEQYF.

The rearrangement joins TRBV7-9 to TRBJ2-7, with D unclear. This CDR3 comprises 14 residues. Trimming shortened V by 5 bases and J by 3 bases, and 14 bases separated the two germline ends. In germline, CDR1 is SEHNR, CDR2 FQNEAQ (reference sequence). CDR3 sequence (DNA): TGTGCCAGCAGCCCCGTGGGCCAACGCTACGAGCAGTACTTC. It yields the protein CASSPVGQRYEQYF. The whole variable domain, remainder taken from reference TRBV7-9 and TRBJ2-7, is DTGVSQNPRHKITKRGQNVTFRCDPISEHNRLYWYRQTLGQGPEFLTYFQNEAQLEKSRLLSDRFSAERPKGSFSTLEIQRTEQGDSAMYLCASSPVGQRYEQYFGPGTRLTVT.

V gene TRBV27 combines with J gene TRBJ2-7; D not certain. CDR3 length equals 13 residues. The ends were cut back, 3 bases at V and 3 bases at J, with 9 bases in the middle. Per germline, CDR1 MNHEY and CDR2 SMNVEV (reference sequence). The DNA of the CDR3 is TGTGCCAGCAGTTTCCTGCCAGACTACGAGCAGTACTTC. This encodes CASSFLPDYEQYF.

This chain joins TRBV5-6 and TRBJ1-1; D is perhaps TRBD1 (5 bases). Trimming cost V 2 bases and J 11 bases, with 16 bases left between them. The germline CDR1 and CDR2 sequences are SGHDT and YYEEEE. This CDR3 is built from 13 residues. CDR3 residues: CASSFRQPGVAFF. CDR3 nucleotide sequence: TGTGCCAGCAGCTTTAGACAGCCCGGGGTTGCTTTCTTT.

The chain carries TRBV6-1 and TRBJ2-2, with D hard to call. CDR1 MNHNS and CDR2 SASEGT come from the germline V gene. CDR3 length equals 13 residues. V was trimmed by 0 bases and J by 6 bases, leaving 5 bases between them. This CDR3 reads CASSEAPSGELFF. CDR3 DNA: TGTGCCAGCAGTGAAGCTCCCTCCGGGGAGCTGTTTTTT.